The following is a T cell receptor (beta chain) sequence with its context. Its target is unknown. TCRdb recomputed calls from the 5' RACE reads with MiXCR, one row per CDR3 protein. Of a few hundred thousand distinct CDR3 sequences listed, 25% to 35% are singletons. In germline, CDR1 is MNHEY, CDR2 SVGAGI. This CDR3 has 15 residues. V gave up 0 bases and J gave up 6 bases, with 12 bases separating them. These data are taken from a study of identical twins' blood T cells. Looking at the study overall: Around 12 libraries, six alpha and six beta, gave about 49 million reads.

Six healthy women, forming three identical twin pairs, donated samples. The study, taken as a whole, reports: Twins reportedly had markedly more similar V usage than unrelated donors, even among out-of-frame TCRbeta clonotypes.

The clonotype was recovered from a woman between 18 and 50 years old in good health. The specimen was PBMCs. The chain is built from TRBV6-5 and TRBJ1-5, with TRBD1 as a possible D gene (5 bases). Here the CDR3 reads CASSYSIQAVQPQHF. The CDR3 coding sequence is TGTGCCAGCAGTTACTCGATACAGGCGGTTCAGCCCCAGCATTTT.